This TCR beta chain was obtained from a study of regulatory T cells in long-lasting Graves disease. General study results and limits: New patients shared approximately 970 public clonotypes, and persistent patients shared more, with a few thousand. Persistent Graves' patients had lower TCR diversity than newly diagnosed ones.

Looked up from germline, CDR1 is SGHAT and CDR2 is FQDESV (reference sequence). CDR3 length: 15 amino acids. Trimming removed 3 bases at V and 4 bases at J, with 15 bases between. This clonotype was observed at least ten times. Antigen unknown. The authors built TCR beta libraries using iRepertoire HTBI primers and Arm-PCR of CDR3 regions. TCRdb ran MiXCR on the multiplex PCR reads and lists one entry per CDR3 protein. The sample includes more than 300,000 distinct CDR3 sequences, about 20% of them seen just once. The time point was: persistent/refractory GD, antithyroid drugs over 5 years with positive TRAb. Extracted PBMC RNA gave rise to the TCR library. Graves' disease diagnosis relied on American Thyroid Association guidelines.

The sample in question was peripheral blood mononuclear cells (PBMCs), obtained when the disease was refractory, from a patient treated with antithyroid drugs. This chain uses TRBV11-1 with TRBJ1-2; the D gene is possibly TRBD1 (5 bases). This sequence was found in a female donor with Graves disease. The CDR3 DNA follows: TGTGCCAGCAGCTTTACAGGATCCCTGGGCTATGGCTACACCTTC. Translation gives CASSFTGSLGYGYTF.